The 30 T cell receptor beta chains listed next were all sequenced from one sample in a study of blood T cell repertoires in COVID-19. Data came from immunoSEQ multiplex PCR; TCRdb stores just in-frame clones and leaves some out. The table records about 160,000 clones, around 82% of them present only once. Sequences were obtained from peripheral blood. The receptor set was obtained from a woman aged 40-49 years with COVID-19, enrolled during active disease.

This clone was recorded only once. The rearrangement links TRBV7-8 to TRBJ1-3; D remains ambiguous. Germline values: CDR1 SGHVS, CDR2 FQNEAQ. The CDR3 extends over 13 amino acids. The germline V and J ends were trimmed by 3 bases and 0 bases, with 3 bases remaining between them. The CDR3 DNA sequence: TGTGCCAGCAGCTTTTACTCTGGAAACACCATATATTTT. It encodes CASSFYSGNTIYF.

This clone was observed a single time. The chain joins TRBV19 to TRBJ2-1, with TRBD1 identical over 8 bases. This CDR3 is built from 14 residues. CDR1 LNHDA and CDR2 SQIVND come from the germline V gene (reference sequence). V was clipped by 4 bases and J by 3 bases; unmatched bases: 2. In DNA form, the CDR3 reads TGTGCCAGTAGTAAGGACAGGGACTACAATGAGCAGTTCTTC. Protein product: CASSKDRDYNEQFF.

The V gene is TRBV9, the J gene TRBJ2-1; 8 bases fit TRBD2. The CDR3 runs 15 residues. With 0 bases clipped from V and 10 bases from J, the junction kept 9 bases outside the gene matches. Germline V gives CDR1 SGDLS, CDR2 YYNGEE. The CDR3: CASSVAGGGNGEQFF. The CDR3 coding sequence is TGTGCCAGCAGCGTAGCGGGCGGGGGGAATGGGGAGCAGTTCTTC.

V and J are TRBV9 and TRBJ1-2; tentative D call: TRBD1 (5 bases). The V end was cut by 5 bases, the J end by 7 bases, with 9 bases between. CDR1 and CDR2 (germline): SGDLS, YYNGEE. The CDR3 sequence is 11 residues long. CDR3 in DNA: TGTGCCAGCAGGGGGGGAGGTGGCTACACCTTC. Its translation: CASRGGGGYTF.

The chain joins TRBV30 to TRBJ1-5, with D possibly matching TRBD1 (6 bases). The CDR3 totals 14 residues. V lost 2 bases and J 6 bases, leaving 14 bases between the germline ends. Germline-derived CDR1 and CDR2 are GTSNPN and SVGIG (reference sequence). The CDR3 coding sequence is TGTGCCTGGAGTAAACAGGGTAAAGCTCAGCCCCAGCATTTT. This encodes CAWSKQGKAQPQHF.

The DNA of the CDR3 is TGTGCCAGTAGTATGGTAGGGGCAAAGCAGCCCCAGCATTTT. Protein sequence: CASSMVGAKQPQHF. The chain combines TRBV19 with TRBJ1-5; possible D gene TRBD1, 5 bases. Germline V gene lookup returns CDR1 LNHDA and CDR2 SQIVND (reference sequence). Trimming took 3 bases from V and 7 from J, leaving 13 bases between them. This CDR3 is built from 14 residues.

This sequence joins TRBV9 and TRBJ2-5, with 10 bases fitting TRBD1. V gave up 3 bases and J gave up 6 bases; unmatched junction bases: 5. The CDR3 sequence is 14 residues long. Germline assignment: CDR1 SGDLS and CDR2 YYNGEE. CDR3 in DNA: TGTGCCAGCAGCGGCCCGGGACAGGGGAAGACCCAGTACTTC. It yields the protein CASSGPGQGKTQYF.

The V and J genes are TRBV12-3 or TRBV12-4 and TRBJ1-5; possible D gene TRBD1, 5 bases. The V end lost 2 bases, the J end lost 8 bases, and 7 bases lay between the germline ends. This CDR3 is built from 12 residues. The CDR3 region is CASSLTREPQHF. CDR3 nucleotides: TGTGCCAGCAGTTTAACCAGGGAGCCCCAGCATTTT.

The chain carries TRBV9 and TRBJ2-1; 12 bases are a match to TRBD2. J gave up 6 bases and V 6 bases, and 10 bases lay outside the gene matches. This CDR3 is built from 16 residues. Germline V gives CDR1 SGDLS, CDR2 YYNGEE. In DNA, the CDR3 is TGTGCCAGCACTAATCCAACTAGCGGGAGGACCAATGAGCAGTTCTTC. Translating gives CASTNPTSGRTNEQFF.

The chain links TRBV7-6 to TRBJ2-1, with TRBD2 matching over 9 bases. The J segment lost 8 bases and the V segment lost 5 bases, leaving 13 bases of the junction unmatched. CDR3 length equals 16 residues. Germline V gene data show CDR1 as SGHVS and CDR2 as FNYEAQ. DNA for the CDR3: TGTGCCAGCAGCAGGATCATCGCGGGGGGGCCGGATGAGCAGTTCTTC. Amino acids: CASSRIIAGGPDEQFF. Full variable domain (remainder filled in from reference TRBV7-6 and TRBJ2-1): GAGVSQSPRYKVTKRGQDVALRCDPISGHVSLYWYRQALGQGPEFLTYFNYEAQQDKSGLPNDRFSAERPEGSISTLTIQRTEQRDSAMYRCASSRIIAGGPDEQFFGPGTRLTVL.

The rearrangement links TRBV5-1 to TRBJ2-7, with a possible D match to TRBD2 (5 bases). V was shortened by 5 bases and J by 3 bases, with 12 bases between the two germline ends. Looked up from germline, CDR1 is SGHRS and CDR2 is YFSETQ. The CDR3 has 13 amino acids. CDR3 DNA sequence: TGCGCCAGCAGTCGGAAGGGAGACTACGAGCAGTACTTC. Translation gives CASSRKGDYEQYF. The whole variable domain, filled in from reference TRBV5-1 and TRBJ2-7, reads KAGVTQTPRYLIKTRGQQVTLSCSPISGHRSVSWYQQTPGQGLQFLFEYFSETQRNKGNFPGRFSGRQFSNSRSEMNVSTLELGDSALYLCASSRKGDYEQYFGPGTRLTVT.

The rearrangement joins TRBV14 to TRBJ2-7; tentatively, D is TRBD2 (6 bases). CDR1 is SGHDN, CDR2 FVKESK, per germline. The CDR3 length is 14 residues. V gave up 5 bases and J gave up 4 bases, with 15 bases separating them. CDR3 nucleotide sequence: TGTGCCAGCAGCTACGGAGGGCCCTCATACGAGCAGTACTTC. Its protein is CASSYGGPSYEQYF.

The chain couples TRBV11-2 to TRBJ1-6; D gene unclear. The CDR3 loop spans 12 amino acids. V was trimmed by 3 bases and J by 9 bases, leaving 6 bases between them. Germline V CDR1 and CDR2: SGHAT, FQNNGV. The DNA of the CDR3 is TGTGCCAGCAGCTTTAAGCTTTCACCCCTCCACTTT. Its translation: CASSFKLSPLHF. Variable domain in full (rest from reference TRBV11-2 and TRBJ1-6): EAGVAQSPRYKIIEKRQSVAFWCNPISGHATLYWYQQILGQGPKLLIQFQNNGVVDDSQLPKDRFSAERLKGVDSTLKIQPAKLEDSAVYLCASSFKLSPLHFGNGTRLTVT.

The J gene is TRBJ2-5, the V gene TRBV7-9, with D unresolved. The germline CDR1 and CDR2 sequences are SEHNR and FQNEAQ (reference sequence). Trimming stripped 7 bases from V and 1 base from J, with 10 bases between. CDR3 length: 13 residues. CDR3 DNA sequence: TGTGCCAGCACCTCAGGCTCCCAAGAGACCCAGTACTTC. It codes for CASTSGSQETQYF.

The rearrangement uses TRBV19 and TRBJ1-1, with unresolved D. The CDR3 runs to 11 residues. The V gene lost 11 bases and the J gene lost 7 bases, with 14 bases spanning the gap. The V gene's germline CDR1 is LNHDA and CDR2 SQIVND (reference sequence). The CDR3 DNA is TGTGCCGTACGTCAGGTGGGTGAAGCTTTCTTT. Residues: CAVRQVGEAFF.

The V call is TRBV6-6, the J call TRBJ2-1; TRBD2 matches at 7 bases. J lost 10 bases, V lost 6 bases, and 15 bases had no gene match. The CDR3 runs 15 residues. From germline, CDR1 is MNHNY and CDR2 SVGAGI (reference sequence). CDR3 sequence: CASRPLGGISYEQFF. DNA for the CDR3: TGTGCCAGCAGACCTCTGGGAGGGATAAGTTACGAGCAGTTCTTC.

As DNA, the CDR3 is TGTGCCACCAGCATGGGTAGCCTCTTTCGTCGATTCTTC. Amino acids: CATSMGSLFRRFF. The V gene is TRBV15, the J gene TRBJ2-1; no definite D call. CDR1 LNHNV and CDR2 YYDKDF come from the germline V gene (reference sequence). The length of the CDR3 is 13 residues. V gave up 4 bases and J gave up 16 bases, with 20 bases separating them.

J is TRBJ1-2 and V is TRBV18; 8 bases align to TRBD1. The V segment lost 6 bases and the J segment 0 bases; nucleotides outside the gene matches: 12. Germline CDR1 reads KGHSH; CDR2 reads LQKENI. The CDR3 covers 17 residues. This CDR3 reads CASSRKDRGGTNYGYTF. CDR3 DNA sequence: TGTGCCAGCTCGCGGAAAGACAGGGGAGGGACTAACTATGGCTACACCTTC.

This clone was recorded once. The chain uses TRBV5-1 and TRBJ1-3; no firm D call. V lost 1 base, J lost 1 base, and 3 bases lay in between. This CDR3 comprises 13 residues. Germline V gene sequence: CDR1 SGHRS, CDR2 YFSETQ. CDR3 residues: CASSLYSGNTIYF. DNA for the CDR3: TGCGCCAGCAGCTTGTATTCTGGAAACACCATATATTTT.

The V and J genes are TRBV6-5 and TRBJ1-5; D is unresolved. This CDR3 region has 14 residues. With 7 bases removed from V and 0 bases from J, the gap between germline ends came to 10 bases. Germline assignment: CDR1 MNHEY and CDR2 SVGAGI. The CDR3 loop is CASKNGYSNQPQHF. The CDR3 nucleotides are TGTGCCAGCAAAAACGGTTATAGCAATCAGCCCCAGCATTTT.

The V call is TRBV19, the J call TRBJ2-5, with 10 nucleotides matching TRBD1. V lost 6 bases and J lost 0; bases outside the gene matches: 13. Germline CDR1 and CDR2: LNHDA and SQIVND (reference sequence). The CDR3 length is 18 residues. The DNA for the CDR3 is TGTGCCAGTAGCCGCCGGGACAGGGGTGGGGGGTACCAAGAGACCCAGTACTTC. Amino acid sequence: CASSRRDRGGGYQETQYF.

The J gene is TRBJ1-5, the V gene TRBV19, with 9 bases matching TRBD1. Germline CDR1 and CDR2: LNHDA and SQIVND (reference sequence). Unmatched junction bases numbered 6, after V lost 4 bases and J lost 5 bases. The CDR3 consists of 15 residues. The CDR3 is CASSTGTGSYQPQHF. For the CDR3, the DNA is TGTGCCAGTAGTACCGGGACAGGGTCGTATCAGCCCCAGCATTTT.

The chain links TRBV19 to TRBJ1-1; 8 nucleotides align to TRBD1. In germline, CDR1 is LNHDA, CDR2 SQIVND (reference sequence). The CDR3 has 14 residues. Unmatched junction bases numbered 3, after V lost 5 bases and J lost 1 base. In DNA, the CDR3 is TGTGCCAGTAGTCCCGGGACAGGGAACACTGAAGCTTTCTTT. Protein sequence: CASSPGTGNTEAFF. Filled out from reference TRBV19 and TRBJ1-1, the complete variable domain reads DGGITQSPKYLFRKEGQNVTLSCEQNLNHDAMYWYRQDPGQGLRLIYYSQIVNDFQKGDIAEGYSVSREKKESFPLTVTSAQKNPTAFYLCASSPGTGNTEAFFGQGTRLTVV.

The chain carries TRBV5-4 and TRBJ2-5; D unclear. In germline, CDR1 is SGHNT, CDR2 YYREEE (reference sequence). The CDR3 loop spans 15 amino acids. V gave up 0 bases and J gave up 2 bases, with 11 bases separating them. The CDR3, as DNA: TGTGCCAGCAGCTTGGCCGTGCCAGGACAAGAGACCCAGTACTTC. Amino acids: CASSLAVPGQETQYF.

Details on this clone: This sample includes further DNA sequences coding for the same CDR3. The CDR3 sequence: CASSFREGAYNEQFF. CDR3 DNA sequence: TGTGCCAGCAGTTTCAGAGAAGGGGCCTACAATGAGCAGTTCTTC. V gene TRBV7-9 combines with J gene TRBJ2-1, with D maybe TRBD1 (5 bases). The CDR3 totals 15 residues. Trimming removed 6 bases from V and 2 bases from J, with 14 bases in between. Germline V gene lookup returns CDR1 SEHNR and CDR2 FQNEAQ (reference sequence).

This chain joins TRBV9 and TRBJ1-1, with a possible D match to TRBD1 (6 bases). The CDR3 is 16 amino acids. Trimming removed 3 bases at V and 3 bases at J, with 18 bases between. The germline gives CDR1 SGDLS, CDR2 YYNGEE. The CDR3 nucleotides are TGTGCCAGCAGCGGCCGACAGGACTCAATGGACACTGAAGCTTTCTTT. It codes for CASSGRQDSMDTEAFF.

The rearrangement uses TRBV7-2 and TRBJ2-5, with TRBD1 matching 7 bases. Germline V gene data show CDR1 as SGHTA and CDR2 as FQGNSA. The CDR3 runs 15 residues. Trimming removed 2 bases from V and 4 bases from J; junction bases left unmatched: 7. This chain's CDR3 is CASSLRAGTAETQYF. The CDR3 region has the DNA TGTGCCAGCAGCTTAAGAGCCGGGACAGCAGAGACCCAGTACTTC.

The sample holds one count of this clone. The genes are TRBV3-1 (or the pseudogene TRBV3-2) and TRBJ1-2; D perhaps matches TRBD1 (5 bases). CDR1 and CDR2 (germline): LGHDT, YNNKEL (reference sequence). Trimming cost V 1 base and J 3 bases, with 12 bases left between them. The CDR3 contains 15 residues. The CDR3 nucleotides are TGTGCCAGCAGCCAAGTTAGGGGCTTTCACTATGGCTACACCTTC. Protein: CASSQVRGFHYGYTF.

The rearrangement links TRBV19 to TRBJ2-7; TRBD2 matches 8 bases. This CDR3 comprises 16 residues. Trimming took 10 bases from V and 2 from J; bases not matched to a gene: 16. The germline gives CDR1 LNHDA, CDR2 SQIVND (reference sequence). CDR3 DNA: TGTGCCACCGCCCCATTTGCACTAGCGGCTACCTACGAGCAGTACTTC. Amino acid sequence: CATAPFALAATYEQYF.

This chain joins TRBV14 and TRBJ2-7; TRBD2 matches 13 bases. Germline values: CDR1 SGHDN, CDR2 FVKESK. J was trimmed by 9 bases and V by 3 bases; bases with no gene match: 5. The CDR3 contains 14 residues. CDR3 in DNA: TGTGCCAGCAGCCACGGGACTAGCGGGATTCGGCAGTACTTC. Translating it yields CASSHGTSGIRQYF.